This T cell receptor beta chain was recovered during a study of blood T cell repertoires in COVID-19. Background on the study: Sources were T cells, B-cell-depleted T cells, or PBMCs; the material itself was cDNA or gDNA.

Original analysis: Quantification of nucleated cells was approximated via reference gene primer amplification. The protocol was immunoSEQ multiplex PCR, while the TCRdb copy is restricted to in-frame clones and leaves out a portion. Clone size and the V and J calls come from that table; the DNA yielded D and trimming. The data hold around 160,000 clones, with about 86% observed a single time. The source is a woman aged 80 or older with acute or convalescent COVID-19. The sequenced sample consisted of peripheral blood.

CDR3 loop: CASSQDRGTSNTEAFF. The CDR3 DNA is TGTGCCAGTTCGCAGGACAGGGGGACCTCGAACACTGAAGCTTTCTTT. The chain carries TRBV19 and TRBJ1-1; 10 bases are a match to TRBD1. CDR1 LNHDA and CDR2 SQIVND come from the germline V gene (reference sequence). Trimming removed 8 bases from V and 1 base from J; junction bases left unmatched: 10. The CDR3 totals 16 residues.